The rows below give T cell receptor beta chains drawn from one sample of a study of vaccination and CD4 T cells after COVID-19. TCRdb called the PCR reads again in MiXCR, with one record for every CDR3 protein. The repertoire has 8,000 to 9,500 distinct CDR3 sequences, under 65% of them found once; the top ten carry 15% to 19%. Which antigens these TCRs recognize remains unknown. The source was cultured CD4+ T cells from blood, collected after SARS-CoV-2 vaccination. These TCRs come from a human donor with COVID-19. CDR3s include the opening cysteine and the closing phenylalanine or tryptophan. The order of the fields is J gene, D gene, clone size, V gene, CDR3 protein, CDR3 DNA. A D gene is named only where the DNA matches it firmly. Not all rows give a size; the values are once, few, many and, for expanded clones, a class.

TRBJ1-5	NA	NA	TRBV7-2	CASSSVSLGLGNQPQHF	TGTGCCAGCAGCTCAGTCTCTTTAGGTCTCGGCAATCAGCCCCAGCATTTT
TRBJ2-1	NA	NA	TRBV12-3/TRBV12-4	CASSGRGLRNEQFF	TGTGCCAGCAGTGGACGGGGGTTACGGAATGAGCAGTTCTTC
TRBJ2-5	TRBD2	few	TRBV19	CASSPIRAGGREETQYF	TGTGCCAGTAGTCCAATCCGAGCGGGGGGGCGAGAAGAGACCCAGTACTTC
TRBJ1-1	NA	few	TRBV27	CASSLTGGGMVNTEAFF	TGTGCCAGCAGTTTAACGGGCGGGGGGATGGTGAACACTGAAGCTTTCTTT
TRBJ1-6	NA	NA	TRBV5-1	CASSVDGSNSPLHF	TGCGCCAGCAGCGTGGACGGGAGTAATTCACCCCTCCACTTT
TRBJ1-5	NA	NA	TRBV5-8	CASSLVMYQPQHF	TGTGCCAGCAGCTTGGTGATGTATCAGCCCCAGCATTTT
TRBJ2-7	TRBD2	NA	TRBV7-2	CASSSGLAGHEQYF	TGTGCCAGCAGCTCCGGACTAGCGGGGCACGAGCAGTACTTC
TRBJ2-1	TRBD2	NA	TRBV27	CASSLRPGGPVANEQFF	TGTGCCAGCAGTTTACGGCCGGGAGGGCCCGTGGCGAATGAGCAGTTCTTC
TRBJ1-2	NA	NA	TRBV15	CATSRDRVGRAYGYTF	TGTGCCACCAGCAGAGATCGGGTAGGACGAGCCTATGGCTACACCTTC
TRBJ2-7	NA	NA	TRBV2	CASSESQFYEQYF	TGTGCCAGCAGTGAAAGCCAGTTCTACGAGCAGTACTTC
TRBJ2-1	NA	NA	TRBV20-1	CSALQGRAYNEQFF	TGCAGTGCTCTCCAGGGTCGGGCTTACAATGAGCAGTTCTTC
TRBJ2-5	TRBD2	NA	TRBV19	CASSIRGGGAGETQYF	TGTGCCAGTAGTATACGTGGCGGGGGGGCCGGGGAGACCCAGTACTTC
TRBJ2-5	NA	NA	TRBV6-4	CASSVVGGETQYF	TGTGCCAGCAGTGTAGTCGGGGGAGAGACCCAGTACTTC
TRBJ2-2	NA	NA	TRBV20-1	CSARVGQGRESNTGELFF	TGCAGTGCTAGAGTGGGGCAGGGTAGGGAGTCGAACACCGGGGAGCTGTTTTTT
TRBJ1-6	NA	NA	TRBV20-1	CSAESMGSNSPLHF	TGCAGTGCGGAGAGTATGGGTTCTAATTCACCCCTCCACTTT
TRBJ2-5	TRBD1	few	TRBV27	CASRSTGVQETQYF	TGTGCCAGCAGGTCAACAGGGGTACAAGAGACCCAGTACTTC
TRBJ1-5	NA	NA	TRBV30	CAWSENRRTWHF	TGTGCCTGGAGTGAGAACCGGAGGACTTGGCATTTT
TRBJ2-5	TRBD2	NA	TRBV12-3/TRBV12-4	CASSLVGGKETQYF	TGTGCCAGCAGTTTAGTCGGGGGGAAAGAGACCCAGTACTTC
TRBJ2-2	TRBD1	NA	TRBV27	CASSSEMDRDTGELFF	TGTGCCAGCAGTAGCGAGATGGACAGGGACACCGGGGAGCTGTTTTTT
TRBJ2-7	TRBD2	NA	TRBV6-5	CASSYRSSGRNEQYF	TGTGCCAGCAGTTACCGGTCTAGCGGGAGGAACGAGCAGTACTTC
TRBJ1-5	NA	few	TRBV7-2	CASSFYDQPQHF	TGTGCCAGCAGCTTTTATGATCAGCCCCAGCATTTT
TRBJ1-2	NA	NA	TRBV5-5	CASSLGRGNYGYTF	TGTGCCAGCAGCTTGGGCCGGGGTAACTATGGCTACACCTTC
TRBJ1-1	NA	NA	TRBV24-1	CATSESKNTEAFF	TGTGCCACCAGTGAATCCAAGAACACTGAAGCTTTCTTT
TRBJ2-5	NA	NA	TRBV6-1	CASRSILHETQYF	TGTGCCAGCAGGTCCATTTTGCACGAGACCCAGTACTTC
TRBJ1-1	NA	NA	TRBV6-1	CASILRGSVNTEAFF	TGTGCCAGCATCTTACGGGGAAGTGTGAACACTGAAGCTTTCTTT
TRBJ2-7	NA	NA	TRBV30	CAWTSAYEQYF	TGTGCCTGGACTTCGGCCTACGAGCAGTACTTC
TRBJ1-1	NA	NA	TRBV24-1	CATRLRGNTEAFF	TGTGCCACCAGGCTTCGGGGGAACACTGAAGCTTTCTTT
TRBJ2-3	NA	few	TRBV24-1	CATSDRKGFTDTQYF	TGTGCCACCAGTGATAGAAAGGGGTTCACAGATACGCAGTATTTT
TRBJ2-3	NA	NA	TRBV6-1	CASSEGRVPDTQYF	TGTGCCAGCAGTGAAGGAAGGGTTCCAGATACGCAGTATTTT
TRBJ2-1	NA	NA	TRBV7-9	CASSLEVAGEQFF	TGTGCCAGCAGCTTAGAAGTTGCGGGGGAGCAGTTCTTC
TRBJ1-1	NA	few	TRBV6-5	CASSYDWSRMNTEAFF	TGTGCCAGCAGTTACGATTGGTCCCGCATGAACACTGAAGCTTTCTTT
TRBJ1-6	TRBD1	NA	TRBV4-2	CASSQGRQGGTPLHF	TGTGCCAGCAGCCAAGGCCGACAGGGCGGGACACCCCTCCACTTT
TRBJ1-6	NA	few	TRBV25-1	CASSVGAGYNSPLHF	TGTGCCAGCAGTGTAGGGGCCGGCTATAATTCACCCCTCCACTTT
TRBJ1-2	NA	once	TRBV21-1	CASSTRTGKTGYTF	TGTGCCAGCAGCACTAGGACAGGGAAAACCGGCTACACCTTC
TRBJ1-2	NA	NA	TRBV6-2/TRBV6-3	CASSYVGQLNYGYTF	TGTGCCAGCAGTTACGTCGGACAGCTTAACTATGGCTACACCTTC
TRBJ2-6	NA	NA	TRBV2	CASTPTSSGANVLTF	TGTGCCAGCACCCCGACTAGCTCTGGGGCCAACGTCCTGACTTTC
TRBJ2-7	NA	NA	TRBV7-6	CASSLASGQIHEQYF	TGTGCCAGCAGCTTAGCGTCTGGACAGATCCACGAGCAGTACTTC
TRBJ2-2	TRBD1	few	TRBV7-2	CASSRDSYTGELFF	TGTGCCAGTAGTCGGGACAGTTACACCGGGGAGCTGTTTTTT
TRBJ1-2	NA	NA	TRBV7-2	CASSRALSNYGYTF	TGTGCCAGCAGCCGGGCATTGTCTAACTATGGCTACACCTTC
TRBJ1-5	NA	NA	TRBV6-1	CASGANQPQHF	TGTGCCAGCGGTGCCAATCAGCCCCAGCATTTT
TRBJ2-5	TRBD1	few	TRBV19	CATTRTGEETQYF	TGTGCCACCACCCGGACAGGGGAAGAGACCCAGTACTTC
TRBJ1-5	NA	NA	TRBV7-9	CASSLSSAGGANSNQPQHF	TGTGCCAGCAGCTTATCATCCGCGGGTGGGGCTAATAGCAATCAGCCCCAGCATTTT
TRBJ1-2	NA	once	TRBV2	CANSEAGRGGYTF	TGTGCCAACAGTGAGGCCGGTCGAGGTGGCTACACCTTC
TRBJ1-4	NA	NA	TRBV20-1	CSARGTPTTNEKLFF	TGCAGTGCTAGAGGGACACCGACAACTAATGAAAAACTGTTTTTT
TRBJ2-3	TRBD2	NA	TRBV7-3	CASSLTSATDTQYF	TGTGCCAGCAGCCTCACTAGCGCGACAGATACGCAGTATTTT
TRBJ2-7	TRBD2	NA	TRBV10-3	CAISESTRLAGVSYEQYF	TGTGCCATCAGTGAGTCAACGAGACTAGCGGGGGTCTCCTACGAGCAGTACTTC
TRBJ1-6	NA	NA	TRBV20-1	CSATFGNSPLHF	TGCAGTGCCACCTTTGGGAATTCACCCCTCCACTTT
TRBJ2-5	TRBD1	NA	TRBV7-3	CASSRFGTAVGETQYF	TGTGCCAGCAGCCGTTTTGGGACAGCCGTTGGGGAGACCCAGTACTTC
TRBJ1-1	NA	NA	TRBV7-9	CASSPRSRMDTEAFF	TGTGCCAGCAGCCCCAGGTCCAGGATGGACACTGAAGCTTTCTTT
TRBJ2-1	TRBD2	NA	TRBV6-1	CASLSGGSSYNEQFF	TGTGCCAGCCTAAGCGGGGGGAGCTCCTACAATGAGCAGTTCTTC
TRBJ2-7	NA	NA	TRBV6-1	CASRGGSRSYEQYF	TGTGCCAGCAGGGGGGGCAGCCGTTCCTACGAGCAGTACTTC
TRBJ2-3	NA	NA	TRBV7-2	CASSWPPGVGTDTQYF	TGTGCCAGCAGCTGGCCCCCCGGTGTGGGCACAGATACGCAGTATTTT
TRBJ2-3	NA	NA	TRBV2	CASSGQEDTQYF	TGTGCCAGCAGTGGACAGGAAGATACGCAGTATTTT
TRBJ1-2	NA	NA	TRBV7-9	CASSSYQGDDYGYTF	TGTGCCAGCAGCTCGTACCAGGGTGATGACTATGGCTACACCTTC
TRBJ2-5	TRBD2	NA	TRBV20-1	CSAGSGTSGGRETQYF	TGCAGTGCTGGCTCGGGGACTAGCGGGGGGCGAGAGACCCAGTACTTC
TRBJ1-6	NA	NA	TRBV6-4	CASSDREGEALHF	TGTGCCAGCAGTGATCGGGAAGGGGAGGCCCTCCACTTT
TRBJ2-5	TRBD2	once	TRBV2	CASSETLLAGGQETQYF	TGTGCCAGCAGTGAAACCTTACTAGCGGGGGGCCAAGAGACCCAGTACTTC
TRBJ1-5	NA	NA	TRBV20-1	CSARDGLYPRGNQPQHF	TGCAGTGCTAGAGATGGATTATATCCTAGGGGGAATCAGCCCCAGCATTTT
TRBJ1-5	NA	few	TRBV7-8	CASSLDDPGWNQPQHF	TGTGCCAGCAGCTTAGATGATCCAGGGTGGAATCAGCCCCAGCATTTT